These 18 T cell receptor beta chains came from one sample sequenced in a study of blood T cell repertoires in COVID-19. Sequenced by immunoSEQ multiplex PCR; TCRdb stores in-frame clones only, minus some. The table shows about 140,000 clones, with roughly 84% occurring only once. The sequenced material came from peripheral blood. Receptor source: a human donor with acute or convalescent COVID-19. The donor label of this sample is uncertain.

This chain's CDR3 is CASSQDVGQGTSGGYTF. DNA for the CDR3: TGCGCCAGCAGCCAAGATGTAGGACAGGGGACTAGTGGTGGCTACACCTTC. This sequence joins TRBV4-3 and TRBJ1-2, with 9 positions matching TRBD1. J lost 7 bases, V lost 0 bases, and 12 bases had no gene match. The CDR3 consists of 17 residues. Looked up from germline, CDR1 is LGHNA and CDR2 is YSLEER.

The chain combines TRBV27 with TRBJ2-3; no reliable D call. The CDR3 spans 13 residues. Germline V gives CDR1 MNHEY, CDR2 SMNVEV (reference sequence). V lost 5 bases to trimming and J lost 1 base, with 7 bases between them. CDR3 DNA sequence: TGTGCCAGCAGTCCCCGGGGCACAGATACGCAGTATTTT. Residues: CASSPRGTDTQYF.

This clone was counted between two and nine times. The chain employs TRBV18 and TRBJ1-2; D not certain. V lost 5 bases and J lost 4, with 14 bases in between. The CDR3 length is 14 residues. In germline, CDR1 is KGHSH, CDR2 LQKENI. The CDR3 sequence is CASSAETRSYGYTF. In DNA form, the CDR3 reads TGTGCCAGCTCAGCCGAAACACGGAGCTATGGCTACACCTTC.

The gene calls are TRBV9 and TRBJ1-6; D gene uncertain. The CDR3 contains 12 residues. V was clipped by 0 bases and J by 11 bases, with 6 bases between them. CDR1 is SGDLS and CDR2 is YYNGEE in the germline V gene. The CDR3, as DNA: TGTGCCAGCAGCGTAGGGCGGCCACCCCTCCACTTT. This codes for CASSVGRPPLHF.

The chain recombines TRBV5-1 with TRBJ2-3, with D perhaps TRBD1 (5 bases). CDR1 is SGHRS and CDR2 is YFSETQ in the germline V gene. The length of the CDR3 is 15 residues. V lost 0 bases, J lost 8 bases, and 16 bases lay in between. The CDR3 here is CASSLASQERATQYF. The CDR3 region has the DNA TGCGCCAGCAGCTTGGCCTCACAGGAAAGGGCTACGCAGTATTTT.

This chain joins TRBV4-3 and TRBJ1-4, with D perhaps TRBD1 (6 bases). CDR3 length: 16 residues. Germline values: CDR1 LGHNA, CDR2 YSLEER. The V gene lost 1 base and the J gene lost 7 bases, with 16 bases spanning the gap. CDR3 sequence reads: CASSQGTIRGSEKLFF. DNA of the CDR3: TGCGCCAGCAGCCAAGGCACGATAAGGGGGAGTGAAAAACTGTTTTTT.

The V and J genes are TRBV7-8 and TRBJ1-1; D is uncertain. Germline CDR1 and CDR2: SGHVS and FQNEAQ. The germline V and J ends were trimmed by 1 base and 0 bases, with 9 bases remaining between them. This CDR3 has 15 residues. CDR3 bases: TGTGCCAGCAGCTTAGAGTACACCATGAACACTGAAGCTTTCTTT. Translating gives CASSLEYTMNTEAFF.

The V gene is TRBV12-3 or TRBV12-4, the J gene TRBJ1-2; D is unresolved. The CDR3 runs 10 residues. V was trimmed by 7 bases and J by 5 bases, leaving 5 bases between them. The CDR3 protein is CASKLYGYTF. The CDR3 bases are TGTGCCAGCAAACTTTATGGCTACACCTTC.

The rearrangement links TRBV19 to TRBJ1-1, with D unresolved. V gave up 3 bases and J gave up 3 bases, with 11 bases separating them. Germline V lookup: CDR1 LNHDA, CDR2 SQIVND (reference sequence). There are 14 residues in the CDR3. The CDR3 DNA reads as TGTGCCAGTAGTATTCGCCACGGAGACACTGAAGCTTTCTTT. It translates to CASSIRHGDTEAFF.

This clone was seen only once. V usage is TRBV19 and J usage is TRBJ2-2; weak D call: TRBD1 (6 bases). Germline V CDR1 and CDR2: LNHDA, SQIVND (reference sequence). The CDR3 runs 15 residues. Trimming removed 2 bases at V and 1 base at J, with 8 bases between. The CDR3 coding sequence is TGTGCCAGTAGTATACAGGGACAGAACACCGGGGAGCTGTTTTTT. Protein sequence: CASSIQGQNTGELFF.

The chain has TRBV6-1 and TRBJ1-1, with 8 bases that match TRBD1. The V segment lost 3 bases and the J segment 1 base; nucleotides outside the gene matches: 4. This CDR3 has 15 amino acids. Looked up from germline, CDR1 is MNHNS and CDR2 is SASEGT. This CDR3 is CASSDLGQGNTEAFF. DNA for the CDR3: TGTGCCAGCAGTGACCTCGGACAGGGGAACACTGAAGCTTTCTTT.

V is TRBV30 and J is TRBJ2-7; no clear D gene. Trimming pared 6 bases from V and 2 bases from J, leaving 11 bases between. This CDR3 comprises 12 residues. Per the germline V gene, CDR1 is GTSNPN and CDR2 is SVGIG (reference sequence). CDR3 loop: CACPTETYEQYF. The CDR3 DNA reads TGTGCCTGTCCCACAGAAACCTACGAGCAGTACTTC.

The chain uses TRBV28 and TRBJ1-1; perhaps TRBD1 as D (5 bases). V gave up 7 bases and J gave up 12 bases, with 18 bases separating them. CDR1 is MDHEN and CDR2 is SYDVKM in the germline V gene. The length of the CDR3 is 12 residues. DNA of the CDR3: TGTGCCAGCACCGCTTCACCCAGGGTGACTTTCTTT. It specifies CASTASPRVTFF.

In this sample, this clone turned up once. This chain uses TRBV13 with TRBJ1-6; D is ambiguous. Germline loops: CDR1 PRHDT, CDR2 FYEKMQ (reference sequence). Trimming stripped 6 bases from V and 5 bases from J, with 14 bases between. The CDR3 has 15 amino acids. This chain's CDR3 is CASRTYRVHNSPLHF. CDR3 coding DNA: TGTGCCAGCAGAACTTATCGGGTACATAATTCACCCCTCCACTTT.

This sequence joins TRBV18 and TRBJ2-7; 7 bases match TRBD2. CDR3 length equals 13 residues. Trimming took 4 bases from V and 3 from J; bases not matched to a gene: 3. Germline V lookup: CDR1 KGHSH, CDR2 LQKENI. Here the CDR3 DNA reads TGTGCCAGCTCACGGGGGGGAATCTACGAGCAGTACGTC. This sequence encodes CASSRGGIYEQYV.

DNA for the CDR3: TGTGCCAGAAGCGTTAGCGGGAGATTGTACCGGTACAATGAGCAGTTCTTC. Translated, it gives CARSVSGRLYRYNEQFF. V and J are TRBV7-5 and TRBJ2-1; TRBD2 was called by the table and not checked on the DNA. TRBV7-5 has pseudogene status. The CDR3 runs to 17 residues.

J is TRBJ1-1 and V is TRBV10-2; tentatively, D is TRBD1 (6 bases). V was pared by 8 bases and J by 0 bases, with 10 bases between. Germline lookup yields CDR1 WSHSY and CDR2 SAAADI. The CDR3 is 13 amino acids. The CDR3 loop reads CASGRGMNTEAFF. The CDR3 bases are TGCGCCAGCGGCAGGGGCATGAACACTGAAGCTTTCTTT.

V and J are TRBV7-3 and TRBJ2-5, with 11 bases lining up with TRBD2. Germline loops: CDR1 SGHTA, CDR2 FQGTGA. V dropped 5 bases and J dropped 2; count of bases not matched to a gene: 10. The CDR3 loop spans 17 amino acids. CDR3 residues: CASSPGTSGYVQETQYF. The CDR3, as DNA: TGTGCCAGCAGCCCTGGGACTAGCGGATACGTACAAGAGACCCAGTACTTC.